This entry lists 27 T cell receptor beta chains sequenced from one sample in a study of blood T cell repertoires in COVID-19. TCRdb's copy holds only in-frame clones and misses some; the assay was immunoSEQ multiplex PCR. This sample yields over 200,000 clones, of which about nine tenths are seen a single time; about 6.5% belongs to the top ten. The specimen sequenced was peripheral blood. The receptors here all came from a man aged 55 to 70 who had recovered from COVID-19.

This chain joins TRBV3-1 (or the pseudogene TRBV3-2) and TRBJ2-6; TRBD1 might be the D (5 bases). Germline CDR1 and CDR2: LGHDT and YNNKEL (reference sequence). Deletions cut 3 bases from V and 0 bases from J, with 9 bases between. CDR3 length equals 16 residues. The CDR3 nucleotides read TGTGCCAGCAGCCATAAGACAGCCTCTGGGGCCAACGTCCTGACTTTC. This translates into CASSHKTASGANVLTF.

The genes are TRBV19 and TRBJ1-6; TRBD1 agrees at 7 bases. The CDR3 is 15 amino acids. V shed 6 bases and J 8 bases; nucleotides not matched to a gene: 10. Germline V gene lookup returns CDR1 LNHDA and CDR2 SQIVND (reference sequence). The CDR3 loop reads CASSRRGQGDSPLHF. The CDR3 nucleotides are TGTGCCAGTAGCCGCCGCGGGCAGGGGGATTCACCCCTCCACTTT.

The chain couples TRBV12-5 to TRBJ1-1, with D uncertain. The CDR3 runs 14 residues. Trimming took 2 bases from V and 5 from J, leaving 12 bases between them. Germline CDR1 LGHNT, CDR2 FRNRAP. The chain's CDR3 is CASGLIRVRTEAFF. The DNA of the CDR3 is TGTGCTAGTGGTTTGATCCGGGTGAGGACTGAAGCTTTCTTT.

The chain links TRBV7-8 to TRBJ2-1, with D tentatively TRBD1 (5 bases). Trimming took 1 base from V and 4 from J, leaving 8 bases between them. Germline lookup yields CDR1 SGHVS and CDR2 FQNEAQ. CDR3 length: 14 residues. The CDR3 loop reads CASSLGREYNEQFF. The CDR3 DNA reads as TGTGCCAGCAGCTTAGGCAGGGAATACAATGAGCAGTTCTTC.

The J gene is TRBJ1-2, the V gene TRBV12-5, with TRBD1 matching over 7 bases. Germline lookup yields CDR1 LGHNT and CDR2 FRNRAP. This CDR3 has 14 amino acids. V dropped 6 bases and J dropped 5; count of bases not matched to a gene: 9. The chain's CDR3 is CASGRDRDAYGYTF. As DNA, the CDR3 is TGTGCTAGTGGCCGCGACAGGGATGCTTATGGCTACACCTTC.

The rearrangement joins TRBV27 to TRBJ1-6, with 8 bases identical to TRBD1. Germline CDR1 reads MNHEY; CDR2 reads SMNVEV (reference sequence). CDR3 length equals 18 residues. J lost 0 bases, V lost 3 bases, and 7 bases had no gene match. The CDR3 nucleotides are TGTGCCAGCAGTTTCCAAAGACAGGGGAGCTCCTATAATTCACCCCTCCACTTT. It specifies CASSFQRQGSSYNSPLHF.

The CDR3 protein is CASSYVSGNQPQHF. The CDR3 DNA sequence: TGTGCCAGCAGTTACGTGTCGGGCAATCAGCCCCAGCATTTT. The chain is built from TRBV6-2 or TRBV6-3 and TRBJ1-5; D uncertain. Per germline, CDR1 MNHEY and CDR2 SVGEGT. The CDR3 covers 14 residues. V was pared by 2 bases and J by 2 bases, with 7 bases between.

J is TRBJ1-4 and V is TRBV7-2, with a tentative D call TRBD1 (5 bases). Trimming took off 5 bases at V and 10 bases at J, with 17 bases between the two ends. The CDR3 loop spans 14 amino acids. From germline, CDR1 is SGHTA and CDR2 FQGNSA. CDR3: CASSLRGDGGKLFF. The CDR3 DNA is TGTGCCAGCAGCCTCCGGGGGGATGGGGGAAAACTGTTTTTT.

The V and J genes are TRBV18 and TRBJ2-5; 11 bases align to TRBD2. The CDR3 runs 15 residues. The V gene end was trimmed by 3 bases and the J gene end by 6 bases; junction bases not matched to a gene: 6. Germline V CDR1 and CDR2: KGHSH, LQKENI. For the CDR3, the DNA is TGTGCCAGCTCACCCGGGACTAGCGGTCGAAAGACCCAGTACTTC. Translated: CASSPGTSGRKTQYF.

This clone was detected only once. The CDR3 is CASSLWGGSSYNEQFF. DNA for the CDR3: TGTGCCAGCAGCTTATGGGGCGGGAGCTCCTACAATGAGCAGTTCTTC. The J gene is TRBJ2-1, the V gene TRBV5-4; 7 bases are shared with TRBD2. The CDR3 length is 16 residues. The V gene's germline CDR1 is SGHNT and CDR2 YYREEE (reference sequence). Trimming cost V 2 bases and J 0 bases; bases outside gene matches: 5.

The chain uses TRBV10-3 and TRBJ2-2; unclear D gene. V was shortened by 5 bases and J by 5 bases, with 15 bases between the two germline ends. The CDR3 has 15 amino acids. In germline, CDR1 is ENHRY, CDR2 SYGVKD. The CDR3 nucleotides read TGTGCCATCAGTCCATCACAGCCGGATACCGGGGAGCTGTTTTTT. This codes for CAISPSQPDTGELFF.

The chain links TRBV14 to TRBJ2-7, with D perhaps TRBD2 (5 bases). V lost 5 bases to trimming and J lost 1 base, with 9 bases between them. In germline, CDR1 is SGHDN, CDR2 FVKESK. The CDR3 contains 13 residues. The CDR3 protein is CASSIGGSYEQYF. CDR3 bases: TGTGCCAGCAGCATAGGCGGGTCCTACGAGCAGTACTTC.

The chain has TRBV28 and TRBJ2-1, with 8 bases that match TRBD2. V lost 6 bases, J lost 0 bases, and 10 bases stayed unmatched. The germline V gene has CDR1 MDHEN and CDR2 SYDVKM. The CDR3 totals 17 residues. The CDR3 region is CASRLGLVQGSYNEQFF. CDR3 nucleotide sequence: TGTGCCAGCAGGTTGGGACTAGTTCAGGGCTCCTACAATGAGCAGTTCTTC.

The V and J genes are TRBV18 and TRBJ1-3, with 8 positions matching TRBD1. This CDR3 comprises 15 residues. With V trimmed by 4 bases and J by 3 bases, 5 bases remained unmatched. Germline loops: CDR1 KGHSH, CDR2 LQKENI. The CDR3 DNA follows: TGTGCCAGCTCACATGACAGGGGCTTTGGAAACACCATATATTTT. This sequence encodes CASSHDRGFGNTIYF.

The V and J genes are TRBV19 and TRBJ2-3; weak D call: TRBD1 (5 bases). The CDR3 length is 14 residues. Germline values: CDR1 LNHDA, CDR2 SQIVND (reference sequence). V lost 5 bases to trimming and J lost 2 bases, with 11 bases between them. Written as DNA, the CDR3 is TGTGCCAGTAGTCCCTGGGGCGTCACAGATACGCAGTATTTT. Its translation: CASSPWGVTDTQYF.

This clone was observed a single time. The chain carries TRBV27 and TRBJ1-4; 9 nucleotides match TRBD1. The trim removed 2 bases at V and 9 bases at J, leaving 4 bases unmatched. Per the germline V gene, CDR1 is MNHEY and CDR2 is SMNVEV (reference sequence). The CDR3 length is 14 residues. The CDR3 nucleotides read TGTGCCAGCAGTTTAGACAGGGGGGGGCAAAAACTGTTTTTT. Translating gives CASSLDRGGQKLFF.

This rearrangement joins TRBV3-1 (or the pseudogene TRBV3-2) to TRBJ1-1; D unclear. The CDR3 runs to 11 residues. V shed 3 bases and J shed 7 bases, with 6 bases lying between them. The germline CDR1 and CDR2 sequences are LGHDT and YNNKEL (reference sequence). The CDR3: CASSQGVEAFF. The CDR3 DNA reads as TGTGCCAGCAGCCAGGGCGTTGAAGCTTTCTTT.

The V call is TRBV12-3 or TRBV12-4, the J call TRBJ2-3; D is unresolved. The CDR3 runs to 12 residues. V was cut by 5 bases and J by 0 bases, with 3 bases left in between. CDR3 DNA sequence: TGTGCCAGCAGTCCTAGCACAGATACGCAGTATTTT. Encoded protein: CASSPSTDTQYF.

The CDR3 DNA sequence: TGTGCCAGCAGTTACCCTGGTGGGGCGGAGACCCAGTACTTC. Amino acid sequence: CASSYPGGAETQYF. The chain joins TRBV6-2 or TRBV6-3 to TRBJ2-5, with D possibly being TRBD1 (5 bases). The CDR3 is 14 residues long. Trimming removed 2 bases from V and 5 bases from J, with 12 bases in between. From germline, CDR1 is MNHEY and CDR2 SVGEGT.

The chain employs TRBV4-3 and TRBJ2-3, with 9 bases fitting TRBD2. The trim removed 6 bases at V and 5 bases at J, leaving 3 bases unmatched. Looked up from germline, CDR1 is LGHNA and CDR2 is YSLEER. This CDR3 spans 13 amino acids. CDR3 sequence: CASRVAGVDTQYF. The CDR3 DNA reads TGCGCCAGCAGGGTAGCGGGGGTAGATACGCAGTATTTT.

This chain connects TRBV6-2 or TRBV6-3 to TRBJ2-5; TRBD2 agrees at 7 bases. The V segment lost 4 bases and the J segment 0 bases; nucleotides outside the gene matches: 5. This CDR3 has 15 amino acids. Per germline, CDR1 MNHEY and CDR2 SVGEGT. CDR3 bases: TGTGCCAGCAGTTTGGGACTATCGTACCAAGAGACCCAGTACTTC. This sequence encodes CASSLGLSYQETQYF.

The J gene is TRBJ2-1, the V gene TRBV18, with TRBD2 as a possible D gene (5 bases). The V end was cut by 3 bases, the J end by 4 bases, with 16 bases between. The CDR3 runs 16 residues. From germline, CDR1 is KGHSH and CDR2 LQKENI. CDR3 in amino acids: CASSPQTTYGYNEQFF. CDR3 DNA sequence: TGTGCCAGCTCACCTCAGACTACATACGGATACAATGAGCAGTTCTTC.

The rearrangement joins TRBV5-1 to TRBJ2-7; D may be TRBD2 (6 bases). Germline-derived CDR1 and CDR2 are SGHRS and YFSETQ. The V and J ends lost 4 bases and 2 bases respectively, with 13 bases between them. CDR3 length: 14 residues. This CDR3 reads CASSPGLLPYEQYF. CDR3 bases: TGCGCCAGCAGCCCGGGACTCTTACCCTACGAGCAGTACTTC.

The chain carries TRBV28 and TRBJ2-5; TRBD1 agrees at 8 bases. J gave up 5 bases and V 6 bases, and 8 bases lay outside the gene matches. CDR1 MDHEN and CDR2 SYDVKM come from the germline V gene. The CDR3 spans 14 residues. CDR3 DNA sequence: TGTGCCAGCAGCCCCCAGGGGGCCAGGGAGACCCAGTACTTC. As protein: CASSPQGARETQYF.

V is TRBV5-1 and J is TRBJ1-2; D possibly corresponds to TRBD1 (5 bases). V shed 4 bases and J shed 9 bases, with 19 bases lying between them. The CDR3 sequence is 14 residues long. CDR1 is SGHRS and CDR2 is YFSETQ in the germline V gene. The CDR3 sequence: CASSPDFGAKSYTF. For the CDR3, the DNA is TGCGCCAGCAGCCCTGATTTTGGGGCTAAGAGCTACACCTTC.

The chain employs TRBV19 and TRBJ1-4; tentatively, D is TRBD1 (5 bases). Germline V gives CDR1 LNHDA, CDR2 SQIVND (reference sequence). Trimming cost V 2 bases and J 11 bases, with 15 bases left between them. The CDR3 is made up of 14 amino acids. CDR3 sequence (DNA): TGTGCCAGTAGTATAACGGGGGTACCGGGTAAACTGTTTTTT. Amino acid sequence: CASSITGVPGKLFF.

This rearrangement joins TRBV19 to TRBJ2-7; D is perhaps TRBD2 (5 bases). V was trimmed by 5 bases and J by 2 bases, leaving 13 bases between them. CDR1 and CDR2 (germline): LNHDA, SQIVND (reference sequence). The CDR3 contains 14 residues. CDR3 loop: CASSPTTGAYEQYF. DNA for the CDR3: TGTGCCAGTAGTCCCACCACCGGGGCCTACGAGCAGTACTTC.